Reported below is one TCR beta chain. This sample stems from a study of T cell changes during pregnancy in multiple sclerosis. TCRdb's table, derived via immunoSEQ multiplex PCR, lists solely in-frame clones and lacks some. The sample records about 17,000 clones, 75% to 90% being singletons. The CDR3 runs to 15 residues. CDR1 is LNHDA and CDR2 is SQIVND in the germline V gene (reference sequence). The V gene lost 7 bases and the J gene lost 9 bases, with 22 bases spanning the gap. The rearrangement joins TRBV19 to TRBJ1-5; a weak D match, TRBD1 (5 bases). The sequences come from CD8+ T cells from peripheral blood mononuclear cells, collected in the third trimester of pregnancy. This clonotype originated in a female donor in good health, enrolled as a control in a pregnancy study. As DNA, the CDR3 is TGTGCCAGTACAAGTGGGACTGTTAGCTTTAGGCCCCAGCATTTT. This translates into CASTSGTVSFRPQHF.